In this sample, the clone carrying this T cell receptor beta chain turned up a few times. Germline CDR1 reads MDHEN; CDR2 reads SYDVKM. The CDR3 sequence is 11 residues long. The V end was cut by 8 bases, the J end by 2 bases, with 7 bases between. CD8 cells classed as naive were CD45RO-negative and positively selected for CCR7, excluding terminally differentiated effector memory CD45RA+ cells. The sample originates from a study of shared clonotypes between healthy human individuals. As for the study in general: Each donor's CD8 memory used one plate, CD8 naive two, each CD4 subset three.

Profiled with immunoSEQ multiplex PCR; TCRdb holds only in-frame clones, not every one. The table records about 680,000 clones, 92% of them present only once. The sample comprised naive CD8+ T cells sorted from blood. The chain uses TRBV28 and TRBJ2-7; D is uncertain. The sequence came from a man aged 25-40 years in good health. Here the CDR3 DNA reads TGTGCCAGCGGAGTCACCTACGAGCAGTACTTC. Amino acid sequence: CASGVTYEQYF.